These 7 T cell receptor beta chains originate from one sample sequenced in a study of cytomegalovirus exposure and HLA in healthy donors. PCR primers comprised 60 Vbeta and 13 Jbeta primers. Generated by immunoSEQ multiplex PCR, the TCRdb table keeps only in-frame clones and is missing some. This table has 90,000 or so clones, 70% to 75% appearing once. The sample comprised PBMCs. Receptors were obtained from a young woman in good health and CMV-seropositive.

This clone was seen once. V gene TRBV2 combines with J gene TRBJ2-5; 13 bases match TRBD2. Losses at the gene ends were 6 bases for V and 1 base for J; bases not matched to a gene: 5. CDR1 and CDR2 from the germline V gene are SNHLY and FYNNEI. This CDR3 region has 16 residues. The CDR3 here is CASSEGLAGSQETQYF. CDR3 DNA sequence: TGTGCCAGCAGCGAGGGACTAGCGGGGAGCCAAGAGACCCAGTACTTC.

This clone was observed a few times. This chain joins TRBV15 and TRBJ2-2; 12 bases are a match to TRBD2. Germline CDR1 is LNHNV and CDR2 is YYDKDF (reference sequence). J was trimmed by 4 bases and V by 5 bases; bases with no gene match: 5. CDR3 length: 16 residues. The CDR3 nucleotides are TGTGCCACCAGCGGAGGACTAGCGGGGACCACCGGGGAGCTGTTTTTT. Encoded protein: CATSGGLAGTTGELFF.

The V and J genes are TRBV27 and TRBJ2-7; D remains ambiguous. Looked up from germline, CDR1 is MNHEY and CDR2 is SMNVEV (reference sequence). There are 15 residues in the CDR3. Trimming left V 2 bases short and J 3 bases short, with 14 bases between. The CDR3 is CASSLGRSASYEQYF. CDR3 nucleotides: TGTGCCAGCAGTTTAGGCCGCAGCGCCAGCTACGAGCAGTACTTC.

This chain's CDR3 is CASSQAGGAGANVLTF. The CDR3 nucleotides are TGTGCCAGCAGCCAAGCAGGGGGCGCTGGGGCCAACGTCCTGACTTTC. J is TRBJ2-6 and V is TRBV4-2; TRBD1 agrees at 8 bases. V was pared by 1 base and J by 2 bases, with 1 base of the junction left unmatched. CDR1 and CDR2 (germline): LGHNA, YNFKEQ. This CDR3 comprises 16 residues.

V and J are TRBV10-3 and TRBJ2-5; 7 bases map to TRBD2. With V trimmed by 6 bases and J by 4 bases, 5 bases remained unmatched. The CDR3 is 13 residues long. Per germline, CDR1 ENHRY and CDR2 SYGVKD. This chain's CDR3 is CAIRDPGGETQYF. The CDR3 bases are TGTGCCATCAGGGACCCGGGAGGAGAGACCCAGTACTTC.

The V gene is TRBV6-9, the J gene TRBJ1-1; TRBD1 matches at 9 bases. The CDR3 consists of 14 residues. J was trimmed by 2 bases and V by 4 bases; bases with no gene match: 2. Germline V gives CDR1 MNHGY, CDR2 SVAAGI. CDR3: CASSLTGGNTEAFF. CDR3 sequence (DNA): TGTGCCAGCAGTTTGACAGGGGGTAACACTGAAGCTTTCTTT.

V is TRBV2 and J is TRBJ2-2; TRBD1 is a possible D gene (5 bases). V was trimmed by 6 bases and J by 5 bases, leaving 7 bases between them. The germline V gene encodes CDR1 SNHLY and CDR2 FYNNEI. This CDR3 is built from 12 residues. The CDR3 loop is CASRRTTGELFF. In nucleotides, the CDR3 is TGTGCCAGCAGAAGGACAACCGGGGAGCTGTTTTTT.